This TCR beta chain emerged from a study of T cell clonotyping in hematopoietic cell transplantation. Study findings and constraints: After transplant, recipient diversity fell while pathologically expanded clonotypes grew through day 180. Without cell sorting, CD4 versus CD8 contributions remain unresolved. Few recipient clonotypes overlapped donors; over 95% were de novo at given depth.

V trimming: 3 bases; J trimming: 8 bases; junction bases outside the gene matches: 5. Germline assignment: CDR1 SGDLS and CDR2 YYNGEE. CDR3 length equals 14 residues. Clones were read by immunoSEQ multiplex PCR, and TCRdb kept only the in-frame ones, dropping some. This repertoire shows around 16,000 clones, roughly 90% found once; its top ten account for approximately 3%. This clone was observed a single time. Its antigen is unknown. This chain uses TRBV9 with TRBJ1-6; 7 bases are shared with TRBD1. Specimen: peripheral blood mononuclear cells. This sequence was found in a man aged 45-65 years in good health. Some clones in this sample may be carry-over from other donors' samples. CDR3 DNA sequence: TGTGCCAGCAGCGCCCGGGACAGCTATTCACCCCTCCACTTT. It codes for CASSARDSYSPLHF.